The 32 T cell receptor beta chains given below trace back to one sample, sequenced in a study of blood T cell repertoires in COVID-19. Only in-frame clones appear in the TCRdb table, and some are missing; sequencing was by immunoSEQ multiplex PCR. The table records roughly 290,000 clones, nearly 90% of them present only once. Input material: PBMCs or T cells enriched from blood (not recorded which). These TCRs come from a woman under 30 with acute COVID-19.

The count of this clone is one. The chain links TRBV7-9 to TRBJ1-2, with a possible D match to TRBD1 (6 bases). From germline, CDR1 is SEHNR and CDR2 FQNEAQ (reference sequence). V lost 3 bases, J lost 4 bases, and 12 bases lay in between. The CDR3 contains 14 residues. CDR3 nucleotides: TGTGCCAGCAGCTTTCCGACAGGCCGCTATGGCTACACCTTC. Translating it yields CASSFPTGRYGYTF.

This sequence joins TRBV13 and TRBJ1-1, with D unresolved. The germline V gene has CDR1 PRHDT and CDR2 FYEKMQ (reference sequence). CDR3 length: 16 residues. V shed 4 bases and J shed 0 bases, with 15 bases lying between them. The CDR3 loop reads CASSSGRGELNTEAFF. For the CDR3, the DNA is TGTGCCAGCAGCTCCGGACGTGGGGAGTTGAACACTGAAGCTTTCTTT. Full variable domain (missing parts from reference TRBV13 and TRBJ1-1): AAGVIQSPRHLIKEKRETATLKCYPIPRHDTVYWYQQGPGQDPQFLISFYEKMQSDKGSIPDRFSAQQFSDYHSELNMSSLELGDSALYFCASSSGRGELNTEAFFGQGTRLTVV.

The rearrangement uses TRBV6-5 and TRBJ1-1; 9 positions agree with TRBD1. The CDR3 is made up of 14 amino acids. Germline V CDR1 and CDR2: MNHEY, SVGAGI. V lost 5 bases and J lost 6; bases outside the gene matches: 7. CDR3 in DNA: TGTGCCAGCAGTCTTACAGGGGGCGCGGCTGAAGCTTTCTTT. It translates to CASSLTGGAAEAFF.

V is TRBV7-6 and J is TRBJ1-5; TRBD1 matches at 7 bases. The CDR3 runs to 18 residues. CDR1 SGHVS and CDR2 FNYEAQ come from the germline V gene. V shed 8 bases, J shed 0 bases, and the junction held 16 bases outside the gene matches. In DNA form, the CDR3 reads TGTGCCAGCCCCAAACAGGGACAGAGTGGGTATAGCAATCAGCCCCAGCATTTT. This translates into CASPKQGQSGYSNQPQHF.

This chain links TRBV27 with TRBJ1-5; D possibly corresponds to TRBD1 (6 bases). With 5 bases removed from V and 4 bases from J, the gap between germline ends came to 15 bases. The CDR3 sequence is 15 residues long. Germline CDR1 reads MNHEY; CDR2 reads SMNVEV (reference sequence). The CDR3 spells CASSTPDRRNQPQHF. CDR3 coding DNA: TGTGCCAGCAGTACACCCGACAGGAGGAATCAGCCCCAGCATTTT.

The V and J genes are TRBV27 and TRBJ1-4; no reliable D call. Per germline, CDR1 MNHEY and CDR2 SMNVEV (reference sequence). Trimming took off 0 bases at V and 4 bases at J, with 12 bases between the two ends. The CDR3 sequence is 16 residues long. The CDR3 loop reads CASSLSGGESNEKLFF. CDR3 coding DNA: TGTGCCAGCAGTTTATCGGGCGGGGAGAGTAATGAAAAACTGTTTTTT.

The chain uses TRBV19 and TRBJ2-7, with 7 positions matching TRBD1. V lost 6 bases, J lost 4 bases, and 6 bases stayed unmatched. This CDR3 has 13 residues. Germline V lookup: CDR1 LNHDA, CDR2 SQIVND (reference sequence). The DNA of the CDR3 is TGTGCCAGTAGGGGCAGGGGGATTTACGAGCAGTACTTC. This translates into CASRGRGIYEQYF.

The chain carries TRBV7-9 and TRBJ2-3; 8 bases map to TRBD2. With V trimmed by 4 bases and J by 8 bases, 8 bases remained unmatched. Germline assignment: CDR1 SEHNR and CDR2 FQNEAQ (reference sequence). The CDR3 has 14 residues. CDR3 sequence (DNA): TGTGCCAGCAGCTATAGCGGGAATCCTGGTACGCAGTATTTT. Encoded protein: CASSYSGNPGTQYF.

The table lists this clone with a few counts. V is TRBV27 and J is TRBJ2-3; 9 bases fit TRBD1. Germline CDR1 reads MNHEY; CDR2 reads SMNVEV (reference sequence). Trimming cost V 7 bases and J 4 bases; bases outside gene matches: 15. The CDR3 length is 17 residues. CDR3 bases: TGTGCCAGCATCAACAGGGGGCCACGATATAACTCAGATACGCAGTATTTT. Translated: CASINRGPRYNSDTQYF.

The CDR3 DNA follows: TGTGCCAGCAGCCCGATGACAGGGGGGAGAACCGGGGAGCTGTTTTTT. Translation: CASSPMTGGRTGELFF. The genes are TRBV7-6 and TRBJ2-2; TRBD1 agrees at 9 bases. The V gene end was trimmed by 5 bases and the J gene end by 5 bases; junction bases not matched to a gene: 9. Germline V gives CDR1 SGHVS, CDR2 FNYEAQ. This CDR3 has 16 residues.

This clone has a single count. This rearrangement joins TRBV7-2 to TRBJ2-5, with TRBD1 matching over 8 bases. This CDR3 spans 14 amino acids. With 5 bases clipped from V and 6 bases from J, the junction kept 8 bases outside the gene matches. Germline V CDR1 and CDR2: SGHTA, FQGNSA. The CDR3 DNA reads TGTGCCAGCAGCCCCACAGGGGGAGTAAAGACCCAGTACTTC. Translated, it gives CASSPTGGVKTQYF.

The chain joins TRBV7-8 to TRBJ2-7, with a weak D call TRBD2 (5 bases). CDR1 is SGHVS, CDR2 FQNEAQ, per germline. The CDR3 loop spans 15 amino acids. V dropped 2 bases and J dropped 2 bases, with 13 bases sitting between them. The CDR3 sequence is CASSLFLAFPYEQYF. For the CDR3, the DNA is TGTGCCAGCAGCTTATTCTTAGCGTTTCCCTACGAGCAGTACTTC. Full variable domain (missing parts from reference TRBV7-8 and TRBJ2-7): GAGVSQSPRYKVAKRGQDVALRCDPISGHVSLFWYQQALGQGPEFLTYFQNEAQLDKSGLPSDRFFAERPEGSVSTLKIQRTQQEDSAVYLCASSLFLAFPYEQYFGPGTRLTVT.

This chain joins TRBV5-4 and TRBJ2-3; 7 bases match TRBD2. Germline V gene data show CDR1 as SGHNT and CDR2 as YYREEE (reference sequence). This CDR3 is built from 15 residues. After removal of 3 bases from V and 5 bases from J, the junction contained 9 bases not matched to a gene. This chain's CDR3 is CASSSRDYRGDTQYF. In DNA, the CDR3 is TGTGCCAGCAGCTCTCGGGACTACCGTGGAGATACGCAGTATTTT.

This chain links TRBV13 with TRBJ2-5, with 11 positions matching TRBD1. This CDR3 region has 17 residues. J lost 2 bases, V lost 3 bases, and 8 bases had no gene match. Germline V gene data show CDR1 as PRHDT and CDR2 as FYEKMQ (reference sequence). The CDR3 DNA follows: TGTGCCAGCAGCTTGAGGGGGACAGGGGGTAGGCAAGAGACCCAGTACTTC. As protein: CASSLRGTGGRQETQYF. The whole variable domain, filled in from reference TRBV13 and TRBJ2-5, reads AAGVIQSPRHLIKEKRETATLKCYPIPRHDTVYWYQQGPGQDPQFLISFYEKMQSDKGSIPDRFSAQQFSDYHSELNMSSLELGDSALYFCASSLRGTGGRQETQYFGPGTRLLVL.

This clone was seen just once. This chain connects TRBV7-9 to TRBJ2-3, with D perhaps matching TRBD2 (5 bases). The length of the CDR3 is 15 residues. V lost 7 bases and J 4 bases, leaving 18 bases between the germline ends. The germline V gene encodes CDR1 SEHNR and CDR2 FQNEAQ (reference sequence). CDR3 in amino acids: CASTLGSRGADTQYF. CDR3 bases: TGTGCCAGCACCCTTGGGAGCCGTGGGGCAGATACGCAGTATTTT.

This rearrangement joins TRBV18 to TRBJ2-1; D gene uncertain. The CDR3 totals 13 residues. The ends were cut back, 5 bases at V and 7 bases at J, with 12 bases in the middle. CDR1 and CDR2 from the germline V gene are KGHSH and LQKENI. CDR3 DNA sequence: TGTGCCAGCTCAACGAACGGAGCGAATGAGCAGTTCTTC. This gives the protein CASSTNGANEQFF.

The V call is TRBV28, the J call TRBJ2-3; D gene ambiguous. Looked up from germline, CDR1 is MDHEN and CDR2 is SYDVKM. This CDR3 comprises 14 residues. Trimming removed 3 bases at V and 4 bases at J, with 11 bases between. DNA of the CDR3: TGTGCCAGCAGTTTGCCGGTTCTCGCAGATACGCAGTATTTT. Translating gives CASSLPVLADTQYF.

Only one count was recorded for this clone. This sequence joins TRBV7-2 and TRBJ1-5; D may be TRBD1 (5 bases). Germline lookup yields CDR1 SGHTA and CDR2 FQGNSA. Between the trimmed V and J ends, which lost 1 base and 3 bases, there was a span of 19 bases. This CDR3 has 18 residues. The CDR3 bases are TGTGCCAGCAGCTTAGGGGGGGGGTTAGGCCTTCTCAATCAGCCCCAGCATTTT. Encoded protein: CASSLGGGLGLLNQPQHF.

The chain combines TRBV4-2 with TRBJ1-3; D gene ambiguous. The CDR3 loop spans 14 amino acids. The V end was cut by 1 base, the J end by 4 bases, with 8 bases between. The germline CDR1 and CDR2 sequences are LGHNA and YNFKEQ. CDR3: CASSQGGLGNTIYF. The CDR3 coding sequence is TGTGCCAGCAGCCAAGGAGGTCTCGGAAACACCATATATTTT.

V is TRBV5-4 and J is TRBJ2-2; 13 positions match TRBD2. The junction had 8 bases not matched to a gene; V was cut back by 2 bases and J by 4 bases. The germline V gene encodes CDR1 SGHNT and CDR2 YYREEE (reference sequence). This CDR3 is built from 18 residues. This CDR3 reads CASSLQLLAGGPTGELFF. The CDR3 DNA sequence: TGTGCCAGCAGCTTACAGCTACTAGCGGGAGGGCCCACCGGGGAGCTGTTTTTT.

The V gene is TRBV27, the J gene TRBJ2-1, with a tentative D call TRBD2 (5 bases). Germline assignment: CDR1 MNHEY and CDR2 SMNVEV (reference sequence). The CDR3 is made up of 16 amino acids. V was shortened by 6 bases and J by 3 bases, with 18 bases between the two germline ends. CDR3 sequence: CASSIILAGFYNEQFF. Here the CDR3 DNA reads TGTGCCAGCAGCATCATTCTGGCGGGCTTCTACAATGAGCAGTTCTTC.

The chain recombines TRBV7-3 with TRBJ2-1; 14 nucleotides align to TRBD2. The J segment lost 6 bases and the V segment lost 2 bases, leaving 3 bases of the junction unmatched. Germline V CDR1 and CDR2: SGHTA, FQGTGA. This CDR3 has 16 residues. CDR3 coding DNA: TGTGCCAGCAGCTTACGACTAGCGGGAGGGGTCAATGAGCAGTTCTTC. Protein sequence: CASSLRLAGGVNEQFF.

This clone was seen a handful of times. The chain employs TRBV27 and TRBJ2-5; D is unresolved. Germline assignment: CDR1 MNHEY and CDR2 SMNVEV (reference sequence). This CDR3 has 15 amino acids. The ends were cut back, 0 bases at V and 1 base at J, with 9 bases in the middle. In DNA form, the CDR3 reads TGTGCCAGCAGTTTATCCCGAAACTCCCAAGAGACCCAGTACTTC. Translation: CASSLSRNSQETQYF.

The chain employs TRBV14 and TRBJ2-7; 7 bases map to TRBD2. Germline assignment: CDR1 SGHDN and CDR2 FVKESK. This CDR3 comprises 15 residues. With V trimmed by 4 bases and J by 5 bases, 11 bases remained unmatched. In nucleotides, the CDR3 is TGTGCCAGCAGCCTGGGGCGGCGGGAGATCGACGAGCAGTACTTC. Amino acid sequence: CASSLGRREIDEQYF.

The V gene is TRBV2, the J gene TRBJ2-1; TRBD2 agrees at 16 bases. The CDR3 is 23 amino acids. From germline, CDR1 is SNHLY and CDR2 FYNNEI. The J segment lost 0 bases and the V segment lost 6 bases, leaving 20 bases of the junction unmatched. CDR3 in DNA: TGTGCCAGCAGGGATGCGCGGGGCGGACAGGGACTAGCGGGAGGGAACTCCTACAATGAGCAGTTCTTC. Its translation is CASRDARGGQGLAGGNSYNEQFF.

This sequence joins TRBV7-9 and TRBJ1-4; D gene ambiguous. Germline CDR1 SEHNR, CDR2 FQNEAQ (reference sequence). This CDR3 comprises 14 residues. Deletions cut 8 bases from V and 3 bases from J, with 13 bases between. The CDR3 DNA reads TGTGCCAGCGGCCGTTCGTCCGCTAATGAAAAACTGTTTTTT. Translating it yields CASGRSSANEKLFF. Filled out from reference TRBV7-9 and TRBJ1-4, the complete variable domain reads DTGVSQNPRHKITKRGQNVTFRCDPISEHNRLYWYRQTLGQGPEFLTYFQNEAQLEKSRLLSDRFSAERPKGSFSTLEIQRTEQGDSAMYLCASGRSSANEKLFFGSGTQLSVL.

The chain is built from TRBV2 and TRBJ2-2, with D possibly TRBD1 on 7 matching bases. The CDR3 extends over 17 amino acids. In germline, CDR1 is SNHLY, CDR2 FYNNEI. Between the trimmed V and J ends, which lost 0 bases and 5 bases, there was a span of 16 bases. The CDR3 region is CASSEALPGGRTGELFF. DNA for the CDR3: TGTGCCAGCAGTGAAGCGCTTCCAGGGGGGAGAACCGGGGAGCTGTTTTTT.

This chain connects TRBV6-1 to TRBJ2-5; tentatively, D is TRBD1 (6 bases). Trimming stripped 3 bases from V and 6 bases from J, with 17 bases between. This CDR3 region has 15 residues. CDR1 is MNHNS, CDR2 SASEGT, per germline. CDR3 bases: TGTGCCAGCAGTGAGATTTCGACAGGATGGAAGACCCAGTACTTC. It codes for CASSEISTGWKTQYF.

This chain uses TRBV29-1 with TRBJ1-5; 7 nucleotides align to TRBD1. Germline lookup yields CDR1 SQVTM and CDR2 ANQGSEA. The CDR3 is made up of 14 amino acids. Trimming removed 0 bases from V and 6 bases from J; junction bases left unmatched: 5. The CDR3 nucleotides read TGCAGCGTTGAAGAGACAGGGCCGGGTCAGCCCCAGCATTTT. Translated: CSVEETGPGQPQHF.

The V and J genes are TRBV28 and TRBJ2-3; TRBD2 matches 10 bases. The CDR3 extends over 14 amino acids. CDR1 and CDR2 (germline): MDHEN, SYDVKM. V lost 6 bases and J lost 7; bases outside the gene matches: 7. Written as DNA, the CDR3 is TGTGCCAGCAGCCCAGGACTAGCGGTCTATACGCAGTATTTT. Translating it yields CASSPGLAVYTQYF.

The chain links TRBV13 to TRBJ2-1, with D perhaps TRBD1 (6 bases). V was cut by 3 bases and J by 2 bases, with 11 bases left in between. Germline V lookup: CDR1 PRHDT, CDR2 FYEKMQ (reference sequence). The CDR3 totals 15 residues. In DNA, the CDR3 is TGTGCCAGCAGCTTTACAGGGATCACCTACAATGAGCAGTTCTTC. Translation: CASSFTGITYNEQFF.

The rearrangement uses TRBV30 and TRBJ2-1; 9 nucleotides agree with TRBD2. In germline, CDR1 is GTSNPN, CDR2 SVGIG (reference sequence). The CDR3 spans 13 residues. V was clipped by 4 bases and J by 3 bases; unmatched bases: 1. CDR3 nucleotide sequence: TGTGCCTGGACTAGCGGGAACTACAATGAGCAGTTCTTC. Translation: CAWTSGNYNEQFF.